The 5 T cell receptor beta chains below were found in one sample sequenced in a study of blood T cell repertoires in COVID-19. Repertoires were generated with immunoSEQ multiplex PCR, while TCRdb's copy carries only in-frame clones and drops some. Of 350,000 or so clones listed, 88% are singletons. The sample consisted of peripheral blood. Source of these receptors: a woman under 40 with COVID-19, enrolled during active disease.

The CDR3 is CASSIGPEDYGYTF. The CDR3 DNA is TGTGCCAGTAGTATCGGGCCGGAGGACTATGGCTACACCTTC. The gene calls are TRBV19 and TRBJ1-2, with unresolved D. The length of the CDR3 is 14 residues. V gave up 3 bases and J gave up 3 bases, with 11 bases separating them. The germline gives CDR1 LNHDA, CDR2 SQIVND (reference sequence).

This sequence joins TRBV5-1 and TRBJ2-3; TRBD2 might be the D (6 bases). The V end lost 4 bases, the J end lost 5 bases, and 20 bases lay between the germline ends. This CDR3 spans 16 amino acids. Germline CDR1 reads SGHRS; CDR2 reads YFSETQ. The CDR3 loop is CASSIPSGDRGDTQYF. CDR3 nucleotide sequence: TGCGCCAGCAGCATACCATCGGGAGACCGTGGAGATACGCAGTATTTT.

The CDR3 region is CAISDLTGVEGYTF. The CDR3 DNA follows: TGTGCCATCAGCGACCTTACAGGGGTCGAGGGCTACACCTTC. The chain uses TRBV10-3 and TRBJ1-2, with 7 bases identical to TRBD1. CDR1 and CDR2 from the germline V gene are ENHRY and SYGVKD. Losses at the gene ends were 6 bases for V and 8 bases for J; bases not matched to a gene: 12. This CDR3 is built from 14 residues.

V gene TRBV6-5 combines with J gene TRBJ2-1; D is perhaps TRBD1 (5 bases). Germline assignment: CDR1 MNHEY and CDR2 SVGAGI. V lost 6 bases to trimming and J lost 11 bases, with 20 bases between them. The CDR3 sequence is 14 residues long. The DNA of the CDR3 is TGTGCCAGCAGCCCCGAAGTTGGGGCGGTTCAGCAGTTCTTC. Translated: CASSPEVGAVQQFF.

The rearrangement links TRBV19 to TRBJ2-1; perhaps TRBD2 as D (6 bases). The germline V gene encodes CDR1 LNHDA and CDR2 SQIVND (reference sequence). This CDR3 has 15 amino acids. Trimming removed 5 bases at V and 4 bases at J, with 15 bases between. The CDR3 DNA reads TGTGCCAGTAGTTTTGGTGGGGGGATTTACAATGAGCAGTTCTTC. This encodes CASSFGGGIYNEQFF. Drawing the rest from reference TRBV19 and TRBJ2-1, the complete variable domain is DGGITQSPKYLFRKEGQNVTLSCEQNLNHDAMYWYRQDPGQGLRLIYYSQIVNDFQKGDIAEGYSVSREKKESFPLTVTSAQKNPTAFYLCASSFGGGIYNEQFFGPGTRLTVL.